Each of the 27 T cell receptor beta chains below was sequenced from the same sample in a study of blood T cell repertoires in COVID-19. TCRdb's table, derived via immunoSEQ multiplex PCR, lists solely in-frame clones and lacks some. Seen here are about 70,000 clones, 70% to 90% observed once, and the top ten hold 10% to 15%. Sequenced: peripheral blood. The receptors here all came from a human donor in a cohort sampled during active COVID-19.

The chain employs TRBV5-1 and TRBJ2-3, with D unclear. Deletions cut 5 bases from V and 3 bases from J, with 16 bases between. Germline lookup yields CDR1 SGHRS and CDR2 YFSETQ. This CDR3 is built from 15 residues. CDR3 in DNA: TGCGCCAGCAGTGAGGCGCCGGTAGGTACAGATACGCAGTATTTT. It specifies CASSEAPVGTDTQYF.

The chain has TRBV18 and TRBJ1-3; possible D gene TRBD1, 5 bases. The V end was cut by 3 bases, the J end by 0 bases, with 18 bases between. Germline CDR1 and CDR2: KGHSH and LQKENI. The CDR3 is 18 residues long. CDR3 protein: CASSPPIGGIGSGNTIYF. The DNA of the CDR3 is TGTGCCAGCTCACCCCCCATCGGGGGAATAGGCTCTGGAAACACCATATATTTT.

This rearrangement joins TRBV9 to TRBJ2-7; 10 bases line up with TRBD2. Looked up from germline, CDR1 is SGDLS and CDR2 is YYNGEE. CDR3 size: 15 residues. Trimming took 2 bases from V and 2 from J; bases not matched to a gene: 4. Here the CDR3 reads CASSVGAGGTYEQYF. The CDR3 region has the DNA TGTGCCAGCAGCGTTGGAGCGGGGGGGACCTACGAGCAGTACTTC. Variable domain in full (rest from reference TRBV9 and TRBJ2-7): DSGVTQTPKHLITATGQRVTLRCSPRSGDLSVYWYQQSLDQGLQFLIQYYNGEERAKGNILERFSAQQFPDLHSELNLSSLELGDSALYFCASSVGAGGTYEQYFGPGTRLTVT.

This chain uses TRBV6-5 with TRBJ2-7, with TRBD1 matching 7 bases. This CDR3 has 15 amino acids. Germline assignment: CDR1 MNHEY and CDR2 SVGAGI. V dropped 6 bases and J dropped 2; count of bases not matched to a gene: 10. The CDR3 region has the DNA TGTGCCAGCAGCCCACGGCGGCAGGGGGCCTACGAGCAGTACTTC. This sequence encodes CASSPRRQGAYEQYF.

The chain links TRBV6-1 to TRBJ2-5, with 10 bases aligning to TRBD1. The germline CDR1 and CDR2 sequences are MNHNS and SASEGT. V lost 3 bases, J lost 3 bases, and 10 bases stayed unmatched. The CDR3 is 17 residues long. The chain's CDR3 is CASSDRQGARRKETQYF. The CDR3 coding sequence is TGTGCCAGCAGTGATAGACAGGGGGCGAGAAGGAAAGAGACCCAGTACTTC.

CDR3 DNA: TGCGCCAGCAGCTTGGGTGCAGGGGGCGCGACAGATACGCAGTATTTT. It specifies CASSLGAGGATDTQYF. V gene TRBV5-1 combines with J gene TRBJ2-3; 8 bases are shared with TRBD1. The CDR3 runs to 16 residues. The germline V gene has CDR1 SGHRS and CDR2 YFSETQ. Trimming removed 0 bases from V and 3 bases from J; junction bases left unmatched: 6.

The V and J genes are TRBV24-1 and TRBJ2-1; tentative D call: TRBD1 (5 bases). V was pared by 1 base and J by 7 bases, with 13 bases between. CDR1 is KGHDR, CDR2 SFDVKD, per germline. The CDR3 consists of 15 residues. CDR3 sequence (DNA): TGTGCCACCAGTGATTTTGCAGGGCCGCTAAATGAGCAGTTCTTC. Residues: CATSDFAGPLNEQFF.

The CDR3: CATSDSWSEGGTDTQYF. CDR3 DNA sequence: TGTGCCACCAGTGATTCCTGGAGCGAGGGCGGCACAGATACGCAGTATTTT. This chain joins TRBV24-1 and TRBJ2-3; D is possibly TRBD2 (5 bases). This CDR3 region has 17 residues. Trimming removed 2 bases at V and 1 base at J, with 15 bases between. The germline V gene encodes CDR1 KGHDR and CDR2 SFDVKD.

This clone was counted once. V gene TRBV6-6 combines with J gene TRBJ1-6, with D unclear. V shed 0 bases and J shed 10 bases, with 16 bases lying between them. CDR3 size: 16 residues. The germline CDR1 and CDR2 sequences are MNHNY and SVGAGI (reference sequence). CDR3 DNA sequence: TGTGCCAGCAGTTACTCATCCGGGAGGGTAGGATCACCCCTCCACTTT. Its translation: CASSYSSGRVGSPLHF.

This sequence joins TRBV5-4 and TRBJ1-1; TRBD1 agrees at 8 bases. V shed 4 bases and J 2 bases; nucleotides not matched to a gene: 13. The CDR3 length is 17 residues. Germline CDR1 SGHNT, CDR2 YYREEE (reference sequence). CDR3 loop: CASSLRTGPTQNTEAFF. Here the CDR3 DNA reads TGTGCCAGCAGCCTTCGGACAGGGCCAACCCAAAACACTGAAGCTTTCTTT. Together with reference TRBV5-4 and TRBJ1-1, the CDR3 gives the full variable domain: ETGVTQSPTHLIKTRGQQVTLRCSSQSGHNTVSWYQQALGQGPQFIFQYYREEENGRGNFPPRFSGLQFPNYSSELNVNALELDDSALYLCASSLRTGPTQNTEAFFGQGTRLTVV.

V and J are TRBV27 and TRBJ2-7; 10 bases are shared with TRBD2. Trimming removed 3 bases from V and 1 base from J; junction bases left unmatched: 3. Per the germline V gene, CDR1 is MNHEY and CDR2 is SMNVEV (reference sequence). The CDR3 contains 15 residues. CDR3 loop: CASSLSLAGSYEQYF. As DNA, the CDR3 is TGTGCCAGCAGTTTGTCACTAGCGGGATCCTACGAGCAGTACTTC.

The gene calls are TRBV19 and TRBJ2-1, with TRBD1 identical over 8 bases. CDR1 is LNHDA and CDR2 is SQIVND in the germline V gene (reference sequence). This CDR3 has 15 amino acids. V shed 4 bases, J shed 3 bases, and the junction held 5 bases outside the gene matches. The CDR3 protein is CASSSGQGLYNEQFF. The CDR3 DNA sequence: TGTGCCAGTAGTAGCGGACAGGGACTCTACAATGAGCAGTTCTTC.

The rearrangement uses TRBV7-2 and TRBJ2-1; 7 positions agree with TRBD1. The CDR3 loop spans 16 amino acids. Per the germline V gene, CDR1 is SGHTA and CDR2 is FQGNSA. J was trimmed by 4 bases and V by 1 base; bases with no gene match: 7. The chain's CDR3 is CASSLGSRGQYNEQFF. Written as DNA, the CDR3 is TGTGCCAGCAGCTTAGGCTCGAGGGGGCAGTACAATGAGCAGTTCTTC. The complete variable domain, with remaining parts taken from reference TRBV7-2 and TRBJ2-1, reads GAGVSQSPSNKVTEKGKDVELRCDPISGHTALYWYRQSLGQGLEFLIYFQGNSAPDKSGLPSDRFSAERTGGSVSTLTIQRTQQEDSAVYLCASSLGSRGQYNEQFFGPGTRLTVL.

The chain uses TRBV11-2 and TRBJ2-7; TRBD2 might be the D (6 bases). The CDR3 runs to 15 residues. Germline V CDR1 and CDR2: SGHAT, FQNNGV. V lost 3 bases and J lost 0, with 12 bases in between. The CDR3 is CASSLLFGSSYEQYF. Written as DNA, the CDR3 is TGTGCCAGCAGCTTGTTGTTCGGGAGCTCCTACGAGCAGTACTTC.

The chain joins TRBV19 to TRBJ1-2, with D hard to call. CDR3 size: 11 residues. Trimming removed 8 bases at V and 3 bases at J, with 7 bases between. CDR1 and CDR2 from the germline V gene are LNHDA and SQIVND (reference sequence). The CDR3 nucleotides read TGTGCCAGTGGTCAGGACTATGGCTACACCTTC. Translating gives CASGQDYGYTF.

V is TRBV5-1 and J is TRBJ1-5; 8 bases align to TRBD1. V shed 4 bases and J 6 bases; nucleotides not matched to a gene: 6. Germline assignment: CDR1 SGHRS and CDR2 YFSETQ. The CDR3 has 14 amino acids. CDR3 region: CASSVQGEGQPQHF. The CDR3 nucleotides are TGCGCCAGCAGCGTACAGGGGGAGGGTCAGCCCCAGCATTTT.

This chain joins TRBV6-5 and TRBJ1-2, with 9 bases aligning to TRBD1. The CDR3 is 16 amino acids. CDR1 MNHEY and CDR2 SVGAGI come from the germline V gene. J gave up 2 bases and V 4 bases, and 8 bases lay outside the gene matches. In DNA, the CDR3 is TGTGCCAGCAGTTCTCGGACAGGGGTTATAAACTATGGCTACACCTTC. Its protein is CASSSRTGVINYGYTF.

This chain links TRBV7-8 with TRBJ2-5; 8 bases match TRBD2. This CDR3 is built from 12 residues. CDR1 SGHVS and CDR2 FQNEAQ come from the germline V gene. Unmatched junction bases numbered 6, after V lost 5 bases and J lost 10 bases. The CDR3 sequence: CASSRGGAGQYF. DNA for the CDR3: TGTGCCAGCAGCCGGGGGGGGGCCGGCCAGTACTTC.

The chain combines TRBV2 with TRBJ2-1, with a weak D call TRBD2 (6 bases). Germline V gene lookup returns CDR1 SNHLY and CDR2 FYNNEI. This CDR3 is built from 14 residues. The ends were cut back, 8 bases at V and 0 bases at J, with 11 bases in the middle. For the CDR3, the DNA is TGTGCCAGCGATGGGGGGTCCTCCTACAATGAGCAGTTCTTC. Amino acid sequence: CASDGGSSYNEQFF.

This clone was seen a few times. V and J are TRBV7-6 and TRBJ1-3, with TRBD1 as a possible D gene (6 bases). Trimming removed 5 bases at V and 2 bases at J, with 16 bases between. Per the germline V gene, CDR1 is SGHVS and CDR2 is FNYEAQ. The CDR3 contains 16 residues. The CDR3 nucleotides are TGTGCCAGCAGCCTCGGACAGATCGGGGCTGGAAACACCATATATTTT. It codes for CASSLGQIGAGNTIYF.

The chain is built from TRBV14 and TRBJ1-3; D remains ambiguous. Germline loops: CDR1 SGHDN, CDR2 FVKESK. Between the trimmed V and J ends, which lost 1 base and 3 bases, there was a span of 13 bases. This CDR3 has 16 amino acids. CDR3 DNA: TGTGCCAGCAGCCAAGTCGGAAGGAGCTTTGGAAACACCATATATTTT. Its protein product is CASSQVGRSFGNTIYF.

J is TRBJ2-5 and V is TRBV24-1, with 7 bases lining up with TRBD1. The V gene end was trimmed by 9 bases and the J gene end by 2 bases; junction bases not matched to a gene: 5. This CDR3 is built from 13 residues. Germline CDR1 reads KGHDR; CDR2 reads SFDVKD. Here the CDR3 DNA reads TGTGCCACCTCTGGCAGGGGGCAAGAGACCCAGTACTTC. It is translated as CATSGRGQETQYF.

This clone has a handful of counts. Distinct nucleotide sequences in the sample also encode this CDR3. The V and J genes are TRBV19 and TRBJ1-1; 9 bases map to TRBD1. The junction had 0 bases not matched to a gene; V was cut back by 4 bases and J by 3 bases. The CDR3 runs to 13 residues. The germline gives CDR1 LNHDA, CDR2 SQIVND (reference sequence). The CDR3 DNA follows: TGTGCCAGTAGTAGACAGGGGGACACTGAAGCTTTCTTT. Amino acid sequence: CASSRQGDTEAFF.

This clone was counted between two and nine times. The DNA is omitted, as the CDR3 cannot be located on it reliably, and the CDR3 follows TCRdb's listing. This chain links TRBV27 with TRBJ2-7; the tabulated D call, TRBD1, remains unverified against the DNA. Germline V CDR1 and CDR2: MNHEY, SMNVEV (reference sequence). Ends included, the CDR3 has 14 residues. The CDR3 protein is CASSSSTGAYEQYF.

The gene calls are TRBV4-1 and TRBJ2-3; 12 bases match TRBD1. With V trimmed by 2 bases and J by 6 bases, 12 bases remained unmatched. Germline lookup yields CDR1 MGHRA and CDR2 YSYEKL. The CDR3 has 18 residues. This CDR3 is CASSQSYVPGQGADTQYF. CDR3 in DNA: TGCGCCAGCAGCCAATCCTACGTCCCGGGACAGGGGGCGGATACGCAGTATTTT.

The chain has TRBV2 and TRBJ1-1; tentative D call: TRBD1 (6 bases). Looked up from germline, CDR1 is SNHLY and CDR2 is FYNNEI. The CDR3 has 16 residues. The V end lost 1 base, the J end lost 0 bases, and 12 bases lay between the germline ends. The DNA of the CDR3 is TGTGCCAGCAGTGAAGTCGGACAGTGGATGAACACTGAAGCTTTCTTT. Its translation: CASSEVGQWMNTEAFF.

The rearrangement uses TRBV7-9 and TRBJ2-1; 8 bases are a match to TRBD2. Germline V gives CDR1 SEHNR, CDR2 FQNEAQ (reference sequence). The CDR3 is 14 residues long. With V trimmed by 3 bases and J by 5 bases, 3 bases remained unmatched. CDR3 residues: CASSFGTSHNEQFF. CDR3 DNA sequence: TGTGCCAGCAGCTTCGGGACTAGTCACAATGAGCAGTTCTTC.